This T cell receptor beta chain originates from a study of blood T cell repertoires in COVID-19. Study background: Acute-phase and convalescent COVID-19 samples originated in the United States, Italy and Spain.

Trimming left V 3 bases short and J 6 bases short, with 20 bases between. The CDR3 loop spans 17 amino acids. The germline gives CDR1 KGHSH, CDR2 LQKENI. Original methodology: For nucleated cells, counts were estimated from reference gene primer amplification. Profiled with immunoSEQ multiplex PCR; TCRdb holds only in-frame clones, not every one. V and J calls and clone size are copied from that table; D and trimming were computed from the DNA. Seen here are tens of thousands of clones, roughly 72% observed once, and the top ten hold under 15%. Patients from Seattle were sampled longitudinally, starting during active infection.

The specimen was peripheral blood. The origin of this receptor is a man aged 60 to 69 with COVID-19, enrolled during active disease. The chain links TRBV18 to TRBJ2-2; perhaps TRBD2 as D (7 bases). The CDR3 nucleotides are TGTGCCAGCTCACCCTCTTTGAGGGGGGGAATCTCCGGGGAGCTGTTTTTT. This sequence encodes CASSPSLRGGISGELFF.